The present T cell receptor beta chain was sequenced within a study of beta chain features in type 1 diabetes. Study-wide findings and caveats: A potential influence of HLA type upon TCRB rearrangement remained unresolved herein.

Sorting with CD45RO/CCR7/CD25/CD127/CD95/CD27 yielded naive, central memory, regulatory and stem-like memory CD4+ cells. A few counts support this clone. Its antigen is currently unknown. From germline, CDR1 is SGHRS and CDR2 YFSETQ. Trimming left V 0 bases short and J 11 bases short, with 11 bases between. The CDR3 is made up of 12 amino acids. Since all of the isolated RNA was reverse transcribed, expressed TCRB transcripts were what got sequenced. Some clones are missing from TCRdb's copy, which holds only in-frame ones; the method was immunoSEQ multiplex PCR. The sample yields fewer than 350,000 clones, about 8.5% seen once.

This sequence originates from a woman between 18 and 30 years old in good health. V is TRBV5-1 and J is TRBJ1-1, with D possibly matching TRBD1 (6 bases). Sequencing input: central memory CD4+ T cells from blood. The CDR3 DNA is TGCGCCAGCAGCTTGGTTCAGGGGCCGGCTTTCTTT. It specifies CASSLVQGPAFF. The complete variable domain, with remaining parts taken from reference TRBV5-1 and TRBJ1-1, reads KAGVTQTPRYLIKTRGQQVTLSCSPISGHRSVSWYQQTPGQGLQFLFEYFSETQRNKGNFPGRFSGRQFSNSRSEMNVSTLELGDSALYLCASSLVQGPAFFGQGTRLTVV.